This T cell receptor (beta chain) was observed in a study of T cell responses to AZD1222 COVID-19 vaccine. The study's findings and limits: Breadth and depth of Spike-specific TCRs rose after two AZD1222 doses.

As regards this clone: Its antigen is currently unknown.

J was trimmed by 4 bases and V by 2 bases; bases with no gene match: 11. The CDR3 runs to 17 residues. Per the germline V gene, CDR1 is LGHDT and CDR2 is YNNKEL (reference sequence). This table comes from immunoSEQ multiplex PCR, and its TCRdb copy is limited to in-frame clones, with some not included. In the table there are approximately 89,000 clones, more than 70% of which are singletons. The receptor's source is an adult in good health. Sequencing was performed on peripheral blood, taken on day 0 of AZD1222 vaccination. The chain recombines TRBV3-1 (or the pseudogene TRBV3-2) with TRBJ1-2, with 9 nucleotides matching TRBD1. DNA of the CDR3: TGTGCCAGCAGCCAAAAGGGACAGGGATATTTTCCCTATGGCTACACCTTC. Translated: CASSQKGQGYFPYGYTF.